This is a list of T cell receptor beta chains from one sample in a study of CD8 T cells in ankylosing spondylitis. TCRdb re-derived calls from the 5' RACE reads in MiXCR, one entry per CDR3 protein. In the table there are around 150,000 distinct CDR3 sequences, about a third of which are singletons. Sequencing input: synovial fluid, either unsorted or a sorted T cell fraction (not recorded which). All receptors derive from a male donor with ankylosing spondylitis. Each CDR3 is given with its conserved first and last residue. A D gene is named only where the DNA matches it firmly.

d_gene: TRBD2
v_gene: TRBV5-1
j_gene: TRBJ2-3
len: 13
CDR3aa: CASSLLAPDTQYF

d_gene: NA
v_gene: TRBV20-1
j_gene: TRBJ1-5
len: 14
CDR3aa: CSARFGAGEQPQHF

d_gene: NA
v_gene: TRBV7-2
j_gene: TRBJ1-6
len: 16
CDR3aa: CASSVTTGNYNSPLHF

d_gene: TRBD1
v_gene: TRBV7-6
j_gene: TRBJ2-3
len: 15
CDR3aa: CASSETGLTGDTQYF

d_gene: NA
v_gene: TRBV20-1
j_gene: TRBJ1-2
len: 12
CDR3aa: CSVGGVNYGYTF

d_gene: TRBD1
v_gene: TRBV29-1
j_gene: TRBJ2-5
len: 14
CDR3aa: CSVGRDRGGKTQYF

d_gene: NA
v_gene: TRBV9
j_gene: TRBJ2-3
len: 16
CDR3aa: CASSSTRQASTDTQYF

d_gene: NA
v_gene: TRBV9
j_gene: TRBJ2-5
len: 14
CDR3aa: CASSVGGLGETQYF

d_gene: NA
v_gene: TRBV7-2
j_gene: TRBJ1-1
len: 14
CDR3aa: CASSLRQTNTEAFF

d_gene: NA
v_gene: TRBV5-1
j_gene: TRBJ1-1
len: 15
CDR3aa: CASSPLDRSRTEAFF

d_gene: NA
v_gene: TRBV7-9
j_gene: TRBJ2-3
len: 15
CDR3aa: CASSLESERTDTQYF

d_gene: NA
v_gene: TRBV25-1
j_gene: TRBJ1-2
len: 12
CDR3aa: CASSDWQGGYTF

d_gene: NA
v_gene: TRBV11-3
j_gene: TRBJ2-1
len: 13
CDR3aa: CASRTGPYNEQFF

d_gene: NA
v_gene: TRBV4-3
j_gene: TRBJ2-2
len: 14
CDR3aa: CASSQAQSAGELFF

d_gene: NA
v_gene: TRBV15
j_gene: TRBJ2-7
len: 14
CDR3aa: CATSRGGPSYEQYF

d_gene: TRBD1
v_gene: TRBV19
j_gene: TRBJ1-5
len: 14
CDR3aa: CASSGDRTNQPQHF

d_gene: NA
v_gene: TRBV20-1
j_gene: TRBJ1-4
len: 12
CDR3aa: CSARDPDKALFF

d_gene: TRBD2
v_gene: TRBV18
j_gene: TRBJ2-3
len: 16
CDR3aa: CASSPLSRGAGDTQYF

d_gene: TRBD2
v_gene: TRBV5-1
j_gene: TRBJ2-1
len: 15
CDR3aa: CASSPFTSGGAEQFF

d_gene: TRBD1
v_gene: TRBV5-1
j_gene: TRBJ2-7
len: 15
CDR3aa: CASSLTGQSFYEQYF

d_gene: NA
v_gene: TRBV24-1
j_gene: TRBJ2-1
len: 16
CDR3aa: CATSAPDGSSYNEQFF

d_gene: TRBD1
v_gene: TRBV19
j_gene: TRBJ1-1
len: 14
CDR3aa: CASSRTGTRPEAFF

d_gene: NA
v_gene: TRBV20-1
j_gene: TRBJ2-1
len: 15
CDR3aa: CSARRRVDYVHEQFF

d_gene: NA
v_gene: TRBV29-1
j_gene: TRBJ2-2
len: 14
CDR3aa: CSASAAANTGELFF

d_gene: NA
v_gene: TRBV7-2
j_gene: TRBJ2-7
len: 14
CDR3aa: CASSLVIGGPEQYF

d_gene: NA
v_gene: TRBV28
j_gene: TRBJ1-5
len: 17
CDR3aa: CASSCHQRGRGNQPQHF

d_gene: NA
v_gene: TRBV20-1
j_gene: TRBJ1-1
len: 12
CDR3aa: CRGSQGNTEAFF

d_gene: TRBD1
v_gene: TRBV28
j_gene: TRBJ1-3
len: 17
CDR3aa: CASSSPTGVGSGNTIYF

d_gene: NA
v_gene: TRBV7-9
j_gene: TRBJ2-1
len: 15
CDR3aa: CASILGQGHSNEQFF

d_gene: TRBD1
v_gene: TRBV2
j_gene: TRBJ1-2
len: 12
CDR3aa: CASSDRGDGYTF

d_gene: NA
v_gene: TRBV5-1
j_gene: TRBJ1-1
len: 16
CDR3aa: CASSDEPGTRNTEAFF

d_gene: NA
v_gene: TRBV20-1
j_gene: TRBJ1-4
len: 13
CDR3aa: CSAPRGVNEKLFF

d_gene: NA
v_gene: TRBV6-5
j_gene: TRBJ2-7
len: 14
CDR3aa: CASSYSPEVNEQYF